This T cell receptor beta chain was captured in a study of CD8+ T cells in alopecia areata. The study's findings and limits: Throughout tofacitinib, many expanded lesional clones continued to persist in scalp and blood.

Extracted from the samples, RNA was reverse transcribed into cDNA to serve as the sequencing template. Sequencing used immunoSEQ multiplex PCR; TCRdb keeps in-frame clones, though not all of them. The table includes about 280,000 clones, 55% to 75% detected once. In this sample, this clone turned up a few times. The antigen is undetermined. The sample's treatment: oral pan-JAK inhibitor, 5-10 mg twice daily. Lesional scalp punch biopsies and peripheral blood were collected from alopecia areata patients. V shed 8 bases and J 5 bases; nucleotides not matched to a gene: 2. The CDR3 contains 12 residues. In germline, CDR1 is LNHNV, CDR2 YYDKDF (reference sequence).

The TCR originated in a human donor with alopecia areata. V usage is TRBV15 and J usage is TRBJ1-5; 8 nucleotides line up with TRBD1. The material was CD4+ T cells sorted from blood, obtained at week 24, from a patient treated with tofacitinib. CDR3 amino acids: CATGTGDQPQHF. CDR3 bases: TGTGCCACCGGGACAGGAGATCAGCCCCAGCATTTT.